The TCR beta chain described here comes from a study of blood T cell repertoires in COVID-19. Study overall: Specimens from acute and convalescent COVID-19 originated in the United States, Italy and Spain. From T cells, B-cell-depleted T cells, or PBMCs came the material, which was cDNA or gDNA.

Sequenced by immunoSEQ multiplex PCR; TCRdb stores in-frame clones only, minus some. Of 400,000 to 500,000 clones in the sample, 70% to 90% were seen once. Individuals aged roughly 18 to 95 years were recruited from 24 US areas. Resolution of symptoms, clearance, or two negative PCRs was present in recovered Cohort 3 donors. In germline, CDR1 is SGHTA, CDR2 FQGNSA. Trimming took 5 bases from V and 4 from J; bases not matched to a gene: 7. The CDR3 is made up of 15 amino acids. The sequence came from a middle-aged woman who had recovered from COVID-19. Sequences were obtained from PBMCs or T cells enriched from blood (not recorded which). The chain links TRBV7-2 to TRBJ1-4; the match to TRBD1 covers 7 bases. DNA of the CDR3: TGTGCCAGCAGCCCAAGGGGACAGCTTAATGAAAAACTGTTTTTT. This codes for CASSPRGQLNEKLFF.